This entry lists 18 T cell receptor beta chains sequenced from one sample in a study of blood T cell repertoires in COVID-19. Repertoires were generated with immunoSEQ multiplex PCR, while TCRdb's copy carries only in-frame clones and drops some. The sample includes approximately 150,000 clones, roughly 87% of them seen just once. Sample: PBMCs or T cells enriched from blood (not recorded which). Receptor source: a human donor with acute COVID-19. The donor label of this sample is uncertain.

The table lists this clone with a count of one. The DNA of the CDR3 is TGTGCCTGGAGTAGCGGGGGTCTTACCCACCTCAATCAGCCCCAGCATTTT. Translated: CAWSSGGLTHLNQPQHF. The chain uses TRBV30 and TRBJ1-5, with D tentatively TRBD1 (5 bases). Germline CDR1 GTSNPN, CDR2 SVGIG (reference sequence). Trimming shortened V by 2 bases and J by 3 bases, and 20 bases separated the two germline ends. The length of the CDR3 is 17 residues.

The chain recombines TRBV9 with TRBJ1-6; 9 bases fit TRBD1. This CDR3 spans 14 amino acids. The ends lost 8 bases at V and 7 bases at J; junction bases unmatched: 7. The V gene's germline CDR1 is SGDLS and CDR2 YYNGEE. The CDR3: CASSAGTGNSPLHF. The CDR3, as DNA: TGTGCCAGTTCAGCCGGGACAGGGAATTCACCCCTCCACTTT.

This rearrangement joins TRBV4-2 to TRBJ2-6; D not certain. V was pared by 4 bases and J by 0 bases, with 7 bases between. Germline CDR1 reads LGHNA; CDR2 reads YNFKEQ. This CDR3 contains 15 residues. This chain's CDR3 is CASSRESSGANVLTF. As DNA, the CDR3 is TGTGCCAGCAGCCGCGAGAGCTCTGGGGCCAACGTCCTGACTTTC.

The table lists this clone with a few counts. V and J are TRBV12-5 and TRBJ1-6; D may be TRBD1 (5 bases). The CDR3 extends over 16 amino acids. V gave up 6 bases and J gave up 0 bases, with 12 bases separating them. Germline V lookup: CDR1 LGHNT, CDR2 FRNRAP. CDR3 sequence reads: CASGTSGNSYNSPLHF. In DNA, the CDR3 is TGTGCTAGTGGCACCTCAGGGAACTCCTATAATTCACCCCTCCACTTT.

Remarks on this clone: This specimen includes other DNA sequences encoding the same CDR3. The J gene is TRBJ1-1, the V gene TRBV11-2, with D hard to call. Germline V gene sequence: CDR1 SGHAT, CDR2 FQNNGV. The CDR3 has 13 amino acids. V gave up 5 bases and J gave up 2 bases, with 9 bases separating them. CDR3 protein: CASSPGLNTEAFF. The CDR3 nucleotides are TGTGCCAGCAGCCCAGGATTAAACACTGAAGCTTTCTTT.

The chain has TRBV23-1 and TRBJ2-7; D remains unclear. TRBV23-1 is an ORF, with its function uncertain. The germline V and J ends were trimmed by 0 bases and 0 bases, with 18 bases remaining between them. This CDR3 is built from 18 residues. CDR3 nucleotides: TGCGCCAGCAGTCAATCGCTCTCAAAGCAACTTAGCTCCTACGAGCAGTACTTC. It codes for CASSQSLSKQLSSYEQYF.

The chain combines TRBV6-6 with TRBJ2-1; 9 positions agree with TRBD1. The CDR3 spans 14 residues. The V and J ends lost 6 bases and 8 bases, in that order; junction bases with no gene match: 8. The germline V gene encodes CDR1 MNHNY and CDR2 SVGAGI (reference sequence). CDR3 region: CASSPGTGSDEQFF. The CDR3 coding sequence is TGTGCCAGCAGCCCCGGGACAGGGAGCGATGAGCAGTTCTTC.

The rearrangement links TRBV5-4 to TRBJ2-7; possibly TRBD1 for D (6 bases). V shed 4 bases and J shed 3 bases, with 11 bases lying between them. Germline V gene data show CDR1 as SGHNT and CDR2 as YYREEE (reference sequence). CDR3 length: 13 amino acids. CDR3 nucleotides: TGTGCCAGCAGCCTGGACAGTTACTACGAGCAGTACTTC. Encoded protein: CASSLDSYYEQYF.

The sample holds a few counts of this clone. This chain links TRBV10-1 with TRBJ1-5; maybe TRBD1 (6 bases). V was shortened by 9 bases and J by 6 bases, with 18 bases between the two germline ends. CDR1 and CDR2 from the germline V gene are WNHNN and SYGVQD (reference sequence). The CDR3 totals 14 residues. In DNA form, the CDR3 reads TGCGCCAGTCCCGGGGGGGGGCATCTTCAGCCCCAGCATTTT. This translates into CASPGGGHLQPQHF.

V usage is TRBV7-2 and J usage is TRBJ1-5; TRBD1 might be the D (5 bases). The CDR3 has 15 residues. From germline, CDR1 is SGHTA and CDR2 FQGNSA. The V end was cut by 1 base, the J end by 0 bases, with 7 bases between. CDR3 sequence: CASSLVGGSNQPQHF. CDR3 coding DNA: TGTGCCAGCAGCTTAGTGGGGGGTAGCAATCAGCCCCAGCATTTT.

This chain links TRBV7-2 with TRBJ1-2; perhaps TRBD1 as D (5 bases). This CDR3 spans 15 amino acids. From germline, CDR1 is SGHTA and CDR2 FQGNSA. Trimming cost V 1 base and J 4 bases, with 13 bases left between them. For the CDR3, the DNA is TGTGCCAGCAGCTTAGACAGGACCCCGATCTATGGCTACACCTTC. Amino acid sequence: CASSLDRTPIYGYTF.

The chain recombines TRBV28 with TRBJ1-4; possible D gene TRBD1, 6 bases. Between the trimmed V and J ends, which lost 1 base and 0 bases, there was a span of 12 bases. Germline assignment: CDR1 MDHEN and CDR2 SYDVKM. CDR3 length equals 17 residues. In DNA form, the CDR3 reads TGTGCCAGCAGTTTATCAGGGGCCGGTGCAACTAATGAAAAACTGTTTTTT. Translating it yields CASSLSGAGATNEKLFF.

The chain is built from TRBV19 and TRBJ1-2; 7 bases map to TRBD1. With 0 bases clipped from V and 8 bases from J, the junction kept 18 bases outside the gene matches. There are 18 residues in the CDR3. From germline, CDR1 is LNHDA and CDR2 SQIVND (reference sequence). CDR3 sequence: CASSIDLLSGTAISGYTF. The CDR3 nucleotides are TGTGCCAGTAGTATAGATCTATTATCCGGGACAGCAATATCAGGCTACACCTTC.

This chain links TRBV5-1 with TRBJ1-1; 7 nucleotides match TRBD1. CDR1 and CDR2 (germline): SGHRS, YFSETQ. The CDR3 loop spans 15 amino acids. Trimming took 4 bases from V and 1 from J; bases not matched to a gene: 7. The CDR3: CASSPQGVGNTEAFF. The DNA for the CDR3 is TGCGCCAGCAGCCCCCAGGGGGTTGGGAACACTGAAGCTTTCTTT.

The chain couples TRBV7-2 to TRBJ2-1, with TRBD2 matching 9 bases. Germline loops: CDR1 SGHTA, CDR2 FQGNSA. The CDR3 is 16 amino acids. V was pared by 0 bases and J by 6 bases, with 6 bases of the junction left unmatched. The CDR3 nucleotides are TGTGCCAGCAGCTTAGCTAGCGGGGGAAGGGGCAATGAGCAGTTCTTC. Translated, it gives CASSLASGGRGNEQFF.

The V call is TRBV19, the J call TRBJ2-1; D is uncertain. The V and J ends lost 5 bases and 9 bases respectively, with 8 bases between them. Germline CDR1 and CDR2: LNHDA and SQIVND (reference sequence). The CDR3 spans 11 residues. The CDR3 coding sequence is TGTGCCAGTAGTCTCCTCGGTGAGCAGTTCTTC. Its protein is CASSLLGEQFF.

The V and J genes are TRBV7-9 and TRBJ1-4; 7 positions agree with TRBD1. The V segment lost 5 bases and the J segment 4 bases; nucleotides outside the gene matches: 4. This CDR3 comprises 14 residues. Per the germline V gene, CDR1 is SEHNR and CDR2 is FQNEAQ (reference sequence). The CDR3 is CASSLGQSNEKLFF. CDR3 nucleotide sequence: TGTGCCAGCAGCCTGGGACAGAGTAATGAAAAACTGTTTTTT.

This clone appeared a few times. J is TRBJ2-7 and V is TRBV4-1; weak D call: TRBD2 (5 bases). The V end lost 0 bases, the J end lost 1 base, and 10 bases lay between the germline ends. Germline lookup yields CDR1 MGHRA and CDR2 YSYEKL. The CDR3 contains 15 residues. The CDR3 sequence: CASSQEERLSYEQYF. CDR3 DNA: TGCGCCAGCAGCCAAGAAGAACGACTATCCTACGAGCAGTACTTC.